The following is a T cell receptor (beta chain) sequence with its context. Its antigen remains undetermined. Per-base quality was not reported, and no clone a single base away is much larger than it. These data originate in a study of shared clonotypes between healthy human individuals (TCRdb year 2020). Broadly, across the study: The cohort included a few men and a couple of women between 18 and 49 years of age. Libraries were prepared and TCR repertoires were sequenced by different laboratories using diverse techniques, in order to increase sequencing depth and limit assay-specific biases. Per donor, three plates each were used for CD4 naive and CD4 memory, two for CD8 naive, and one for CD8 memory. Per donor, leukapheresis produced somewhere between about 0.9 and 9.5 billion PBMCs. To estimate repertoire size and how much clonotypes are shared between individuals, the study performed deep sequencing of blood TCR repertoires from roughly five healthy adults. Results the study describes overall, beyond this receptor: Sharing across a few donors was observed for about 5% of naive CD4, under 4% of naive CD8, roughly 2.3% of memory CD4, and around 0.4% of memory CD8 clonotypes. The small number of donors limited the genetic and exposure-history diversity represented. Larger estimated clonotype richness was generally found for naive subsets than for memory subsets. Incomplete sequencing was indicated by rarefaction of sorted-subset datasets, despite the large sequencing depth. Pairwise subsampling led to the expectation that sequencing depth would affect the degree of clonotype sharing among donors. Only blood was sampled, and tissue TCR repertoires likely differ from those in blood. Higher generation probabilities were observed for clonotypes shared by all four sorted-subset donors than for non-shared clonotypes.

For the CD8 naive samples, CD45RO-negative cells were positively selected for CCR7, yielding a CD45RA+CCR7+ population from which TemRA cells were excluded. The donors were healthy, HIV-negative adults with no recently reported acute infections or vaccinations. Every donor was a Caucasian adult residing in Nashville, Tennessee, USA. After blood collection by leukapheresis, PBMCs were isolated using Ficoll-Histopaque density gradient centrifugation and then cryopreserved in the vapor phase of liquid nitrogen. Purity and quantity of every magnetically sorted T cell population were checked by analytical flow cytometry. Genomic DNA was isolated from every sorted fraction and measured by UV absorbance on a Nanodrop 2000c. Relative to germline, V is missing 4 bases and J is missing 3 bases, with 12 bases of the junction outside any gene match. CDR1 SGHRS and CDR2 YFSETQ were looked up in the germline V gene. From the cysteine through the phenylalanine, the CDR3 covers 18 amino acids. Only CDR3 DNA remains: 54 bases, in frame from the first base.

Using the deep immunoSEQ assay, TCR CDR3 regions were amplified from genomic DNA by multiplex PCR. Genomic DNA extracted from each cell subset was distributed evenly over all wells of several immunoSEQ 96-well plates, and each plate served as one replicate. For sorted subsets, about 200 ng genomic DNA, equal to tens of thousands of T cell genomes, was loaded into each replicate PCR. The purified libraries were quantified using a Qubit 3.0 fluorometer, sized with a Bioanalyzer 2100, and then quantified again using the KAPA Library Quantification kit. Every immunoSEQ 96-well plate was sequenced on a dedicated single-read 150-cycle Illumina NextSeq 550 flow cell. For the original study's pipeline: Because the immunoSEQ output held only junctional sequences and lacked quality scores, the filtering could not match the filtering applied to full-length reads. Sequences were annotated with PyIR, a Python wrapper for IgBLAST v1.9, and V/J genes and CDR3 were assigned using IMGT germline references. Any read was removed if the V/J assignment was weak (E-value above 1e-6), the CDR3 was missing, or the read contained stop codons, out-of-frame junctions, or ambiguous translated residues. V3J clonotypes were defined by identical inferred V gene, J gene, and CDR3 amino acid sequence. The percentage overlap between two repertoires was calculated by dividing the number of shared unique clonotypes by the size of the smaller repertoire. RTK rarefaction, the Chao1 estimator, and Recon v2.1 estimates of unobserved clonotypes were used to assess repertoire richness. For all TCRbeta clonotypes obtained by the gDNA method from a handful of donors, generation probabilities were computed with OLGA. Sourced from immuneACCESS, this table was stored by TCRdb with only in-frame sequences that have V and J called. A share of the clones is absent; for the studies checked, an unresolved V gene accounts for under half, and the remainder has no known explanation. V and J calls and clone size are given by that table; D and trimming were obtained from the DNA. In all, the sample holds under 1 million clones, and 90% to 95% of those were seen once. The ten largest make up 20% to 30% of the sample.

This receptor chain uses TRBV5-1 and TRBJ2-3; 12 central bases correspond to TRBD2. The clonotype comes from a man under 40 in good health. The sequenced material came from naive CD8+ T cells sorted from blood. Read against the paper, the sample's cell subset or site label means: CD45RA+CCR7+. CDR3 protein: CASSPGTSGHPKTDTQYF. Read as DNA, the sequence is TGCGCCAGCAGCCCCGGGACTAGCGGGCACCCGAAAACAGATACGCAGTATTTT.